The clone carrying this TCR beta chain was recorded at least ten times. CDR1 and CDR2 from the germline V gene are LGHNA and YSLEER. Trimming cost V 1 base and J 4 bases, with 10 bases left between them. This CDR3 comprises 14 residues. This record belongs to a study of breast tumors, draining lymph nodes, adjacent tissues. One entry per CDR3 protein, called by TCRdb with MiXCR from the multiplex PCR reads. The sample records 13,000 or so distinct CDR3 sequences, approximately 50% being singletons. This sequence originates from a female donor with breast cancer. Some clones in this sample may be carry-over from other donors' samples. The J gene is TRBJ2-5, the V gene TRBV4-3; D is ambiguous. Specimen: tumor-adjacent breast tissue. CDR3 sequence: CASSQGLVSETQYF. CDR3 in DNA: TGCGCCAGCAGCCAAGGCCTTGTCTCAGAGACCCAGTACTTC.